The 2 T cell receptor beta chains below all came from one sample that was sequenced in a study of blood T cell repertoires in COVID-19. Profiled with immunoSEQ multiplex PCR; TCRdb holds only in-frame clones, not every one. The sample holds around 55,000 clones, over 75% seen once. Sequencing was performed on peripheral blood. All receptors derive from a human donor with active COVID-19. The donor label of this sample is uncertain.

V gene TRBV27 combines with J gene TRBJ2-7; D gene unclear. The V gene's germline CDR1 is MNHEY and CDR2 SMNVEV (reference sequence). This CDR3 region has 15 residues. V shed 5 bases and J shed 2 bases, with 16 bases lying between them. The CDR3 spells CASSPYVHTAYEQYF. The CDR3 nucleotides are TGTGCCAGCAGTCCCTACGTCCATACTGCCTACGAGCAGTACTTC.

The chain joins TRBV7-2 to TRBJ2-7, with D perhaps matching TRBD2 (5 bases). V was shortened by 5 bases and J by 2 bases, with 10 bases between the two germline ends. This CDR3 contains 13 residues. CDR1 and CDR2 from the germline V gene are SGHTA and FQGNSA. The CDR3 DNA sequence: TGTGCCAGCAGCGTCGGGAAAACCTACGAGCAGTACTTC. It codes for CASSVGKTYEQYF. The whole variable domain, filled in from reference TRBV7-2 and TRBJ2-7, reads GAGVSQSPSNKVTEKGKDVELRCDPISGHTALYWYRQSLGQGLEFLIYFQGNSAPDKSGLPSDRFSAERTGGSVSTLTIQRTQQEDSAVYLCASSVGKTYEQYFGPGTRLTVT.